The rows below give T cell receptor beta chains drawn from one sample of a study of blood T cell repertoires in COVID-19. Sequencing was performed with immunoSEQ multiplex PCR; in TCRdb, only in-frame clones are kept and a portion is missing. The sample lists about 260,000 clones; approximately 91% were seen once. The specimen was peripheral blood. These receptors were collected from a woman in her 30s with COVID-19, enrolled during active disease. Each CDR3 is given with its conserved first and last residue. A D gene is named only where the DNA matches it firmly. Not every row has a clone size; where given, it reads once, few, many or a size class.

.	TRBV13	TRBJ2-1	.	TGTGCCAGCAGGGCGGGACAGCAGTCCTACAATGAGCAGTTCTTC	CASRAGQQSYNEQFF
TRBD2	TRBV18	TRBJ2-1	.	TGTGCCAGCTCACCCGGGACTAGCGGGAGGAACGTCGGCTCCTACAATGAGCAGTTCTTC	CASSPGTSGRNVGSYNEQFF
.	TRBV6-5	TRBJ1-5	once	TGTGCCAGCACAGGGGTAGGGCAGCCCCAGCATTTT	CASTGVGQPQHF
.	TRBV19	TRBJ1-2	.	TGTGCCAGTAGTATACAGGGAAGGTATGGCTACACCTTC	CASSIQGRYGYTF
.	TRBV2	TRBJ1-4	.	TGTGCCAGCAGCGAAGGGGGGGAGTTTGGAAAACTGTTTTTT	CASSEGGEFGKLFF
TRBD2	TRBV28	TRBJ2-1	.	TGTGCCATCTGGACTAGCGGGAAAATTGAGCAGTTCTTC	CAIWTSGKIEQFF
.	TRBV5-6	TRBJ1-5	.	TGTGCCAGCAGCCCCCCAGGAAGCGGTCAGCCCCAGCATTTT	CASSPPGSGQPQHF
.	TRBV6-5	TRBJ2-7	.	TGTGCCAGCAGTTACTCGACGTGGGGGCCCGAGCAGTACTTC	CASSYSTWGPEQYF
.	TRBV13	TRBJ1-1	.	TGTGCCAGCAGCTTATTCGGGAACACTGAAGCTTTCTTT	CASSLFGNTEAFF
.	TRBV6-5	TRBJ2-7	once	TGTGCCAGCAGTTACGGGCCAGGGGATAACTACGAGCAGTACTTC	CASSYGPGDNYEQYF
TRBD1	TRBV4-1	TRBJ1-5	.	TGCGCCAGCAGCCAAGGGCAGGGGGTATGGCCCCAGCATTTT	CASSQGQGVWPQHF
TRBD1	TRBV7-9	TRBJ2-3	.	TGTGCCAGCAGCCAATCAGCCGACAGGGGGCCCCCAGCGCAGTATTTT	CASSQSADRGPPAQYF
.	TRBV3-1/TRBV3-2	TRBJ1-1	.	TGTGCCAGCAGCCAAAGGGGGGGGTGGGAAGCTTTCTTT	CASSQRGGWEAFF
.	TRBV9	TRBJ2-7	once	TGTGCCAGCAGCGTAGGTCAGGGGACCTACGAGCAGTACTTC	CASSVGQGTYEQYF
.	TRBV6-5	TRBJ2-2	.	TGTGCCAGCAGAACGGGACTTAGCACCGGGGAGCTGTTTTTT	CASRTGLSTGELFF
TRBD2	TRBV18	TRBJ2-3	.	TGTGCCAGCTCACCACGGGGACTAGCGAGCACAGATACGCAGTATTTT	CASSPRGLASTDTQYF
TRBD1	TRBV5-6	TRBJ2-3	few	TGTGCCAGCAGCCCCGGACTCAGGGGGGATACGCAGTATTTT	CASSPGLRGDTQYF
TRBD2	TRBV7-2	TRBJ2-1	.	TGTGCCAGCAGCTTTTCCCGAGGAGCGGGAGGCTTCCACAATGAGCAGTTCTTC	CASSFSRGAGGFHNEQFF
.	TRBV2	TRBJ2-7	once	TGTGCCAGCAGAGACAGCGTAACCTACGAGCAGTACTTC	CASRDSVTYEQYF
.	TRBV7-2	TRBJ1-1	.	TGTGCCAGCAGCTTTAGTTTTCCTGAAGCTTTCTTT	CASSFSFPEAFF
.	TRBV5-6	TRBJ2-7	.	TGTGCCAGCAGCCCCAGGGTTGGAAACGAGCAGTACTTC	CASSPRVGNEQYF
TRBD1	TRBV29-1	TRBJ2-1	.	TGCAGCGTCAATGACAGGGGCTCCTACAATGAGCAGTTCTTC	CSVNDRGSYNEQFF
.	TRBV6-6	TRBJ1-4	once	TGTGCCAGCAGAATAGCAGCGGAAAAACTGTTTTTT	CASRIAAEKLFF
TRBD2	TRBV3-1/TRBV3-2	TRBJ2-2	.	TGTGCCAGCAGCCCCACCGGGACTAGAGACACCGGGGAGCTGTTTTTT	CASSPTGTRDTGELFF
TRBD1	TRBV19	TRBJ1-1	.	TGTGCCAGTAGTACAGGACAGGGTCGGAACACTGAAGCTTTCTTT	CASSTGQGRNTEAFF
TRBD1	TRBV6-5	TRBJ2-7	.	TGTGCCACAGGGGGTCACTACGAGCAGTACTTC	CATGGHYEQYF
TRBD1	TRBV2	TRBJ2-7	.	TGTGCCAGCATGGTTGGCAGGGGGCTCGAGCAGTACTTC	CASMVGRGLEQYF
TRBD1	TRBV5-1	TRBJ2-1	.	TGCGCCAGCAGCATGGGGGACAGGGACTCCTACAATGAGCAGTTCTTC	CASSMGDRDSYNEQFF
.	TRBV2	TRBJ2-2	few	TGTGCCAGCAGAGGCGGGACAGCCTCGAACACCGGGGAGCTGTTTTTT	CASRGGTASNTGELFF
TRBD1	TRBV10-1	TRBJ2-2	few	TGCGCCAGCAGTCCGGACAGGGGGCGGACCGGGGAGCTGTTTTTT	CASSPDRGRTGELFF
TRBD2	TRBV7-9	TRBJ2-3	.	TGTGCCAGCAGCACCCGGGAGGGCGACACAGATACGCAGTATTTT	CASSTREGDTDTQYF
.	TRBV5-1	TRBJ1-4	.	TGCGCCAGCAGCTTGCCCTCGGGACAACCTAATGAAAAACTGTTTTTT	CASSLPSGQPNEKLFF
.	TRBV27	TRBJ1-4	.	TGTGCCAGCAGTTTAAGCAGGGTGGCTAATGAAAAACTGTTTTTT	CASSLSRVANEKLFF
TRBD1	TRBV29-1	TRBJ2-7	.	TGCAGCGTTGCGACCCAGGGGGTCTACGAGCAGTACTTC	CSVATQGVYEQYF
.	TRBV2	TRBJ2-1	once	TGTGCCAGCCCCCCCAGGAAGGTAAGCTCCTACAATGAGCAGTTCTTC	CASPPRKVSSYNEQFF
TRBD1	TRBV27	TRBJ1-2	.	TGTGCCAGCAGTCCCACAGGGGGCGCTTATGGCTACACCTTC	CASSPTGGAYGYTF
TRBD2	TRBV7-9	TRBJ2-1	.	TGTGCCAGCAGCGCGACTAGCGGGAGGCCCAATGAGCAGTTCTTC	CASSATSGRPNEQFF
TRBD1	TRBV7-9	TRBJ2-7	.	TGTGCCAGCAGCCCGAACAGGGACAGGACTTACGAGCAGTACTTC	CASSPNRDRTYEQYF
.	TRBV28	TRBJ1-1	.	TGTGCCAGCAGCCGACTTATATACACTGAAGCTTTCTTT	CASSRLIYTEAFF
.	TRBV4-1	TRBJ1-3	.	TGCGCCAGCAGCCAATCCGCGAGCTCTGGAAACACCATATATTTT	CASSQSASSGNTIYF